This T cell receptor beta chain comes out of a study of early stage breast cancer tumors. The CDR3 has 14 amino acids. Unmatched junction bases numbered 3, after V lost 6 bases and J lost 4 bases. Germline V lookup: CDR1 MNHNS, CDR2 SASEGT. In its sample, this clone was seen a few times. The data were produced by immunoSEQ multiplex PCR, yet TCRdb's version contains in-frame clones alone and is incomplete. Of about 53,000 clones listed, about nine tenths are singletons. Material: blood. The clonotype comes from a person aged 70 to 85 with breast cancer. The chain combines TRBV6-1 with TRBJ2-5; 12 bases are shared with TRBD1. In DNA, the CDR3 is TGTGCCAGCAGGAGGGACAGGGGGCCAGAGACCCAGTACTTC. This translates into CASRRDRGPETQYF.